A selection of T cell receptor beta chains follows, all from one sample in a study of blood T cell repertoires in COVID-19. The protocol was immunoSEQ multiplex PCR, while the TCRdb copy is restricted to in-frame clones and leaves out a portion. The sample gives some 500,000 clones, 85% to 90% of which show up once; about 1.7% is in the top ten. Sequencing was done on a sample of PBMCs or T cells enriched from blood (not recorded which). All receptors derive from a woman aged 40 to 50 who had recovered from COVID-19. The CDR3 runs from the conserved cysteine through the conserved F or W. The D gene is left open where the match is weak. Size is omitted from some rows. Given values are once, few, many or a class for expanded clones.

d_call	clone_size	v_call	j_call	cdr3_nt	cdr3_aa
TRBD1	.	TRBV27	TRBJ1-3	TGTGCCAGCAGTCTTAGGGGGGGACAGGGAGGAAGAAACACCATATATTTT	CASSLRGGQGGRNTIYF
.	.	TRBV6-5	TRBJ1-6	TGTGCCAGCAGACAGGAACTTAATTCACCCCTCCACTTT	CASRQELNSPLHF
.	once	TRBV19	TRBJ2-3	TGTGCCAGTAGTCCCCTCGAACAGGGTCCAGATACGCAGTATTTT	CASSPLEQGPDTQYF
TRBD1	.	TRBV4-1	TRBJ1-2	TGCGCCAGCAGCCGCCGGGACAGAAACTATGGCTACACCTTC	CASSRRDRNYGYTF
TRBD1	.	TRBV5-4	TRBJ1-2	TGTGCCAGCAGCGGCGCCGCTCCAGGGGGCTTGGACTATGGCTACACCTTC	CASSGAAPGGLDYGYTF
.	once	TRBV4-1	TRBJ1-1	TGCGCCAGCAGCCAAGATTGGCGGGGGGACACTGAAGCTTTCTTT	CASSQDWRGDTEAFF
.	.	TRBV7-2	TRBJ1-4	TGTGCCAGCAGCCCCAGCCGGGCAACTAATGAAAAACTGTTTTTT	CASSPSRATNEKLFF
TRBD1	.	TRBV3-1/TRBV3-2	TRBJ1-2	TGTGCCAGCAGCCCGCTCGACAGGGGAACTGGCTACACCTTC	CASSPLDRGTGYTF
TRBD1	.	TRBV15	TRBJ1-5	TGTGCCACCAGCAGGGGGGAGACAGGGTTAAATCAGCCCCAGCATTTT	CATSRGETGLNQPQHF
TRBD1	.	TRBV11-2	TRBJ1-5	TGTGCCAGCAGCTCGGGACAGGGGGCTCAGCCCCAGCATTTT	CASSSGQGAQPQHF
.	.	TRBV28	TRBJ1-5	TGTGCCAGCACCGAGGGGGGGGCAGGGGTAATAGATCAGCCCCAGCATTTT	CASTEGGAGVIDQPQHF
TRBD1	once	TRBV2	TRBJ2-2	TGTGCCAGCAGAACACCACGGGACAGGGGAATAGGGACCGGGGAGCTGTTTTTT	CASRTPRDRGIGTGELFF
TRBD2	once	TRBV11-2	TRBJ2-7	TGTGCCAGCAGCTCCGGGACTAGCGATGAGCAGTACTTC	CASSSGTSDEQYF
TRBD1	.	TRBV19	TRBJ1-1	TGTGCCAGCGGAAGGACAGGGTGGACTGAAGCTTTCTTT	CASGRTGWTEAFF
.	.	TRBV29-1	TRBJ1-1	TGCAGCGTTGTGCCGGGAATGAACACTGAAGCTTTCTTT	CSVVPGMNTEAFF
TRBD2	.	TRBV5-4	TRBJ2-7	TGTGCCAGCAGCAACACGATTTTAGCGGGAGGGCCGGGCGAGCAGTACTTC	CASSNTILAGGPGEQYF
.	.	TRBV5-1	TRBJ2-3	TGCGCCAGCAGGGCAGGGGGCACAGATACGCAGTATTTT	CASRAGGTDTQYF
.	.	TRBV29-1	TRBJ2-3	TGCAGCGTTGAATGGGACACCCTCACAGATACGCAGTATTTT	CSVEWDTLTDTQYF
TRBD2	once	TRBV20-1	TRBJ2-2	TGCAGTGCTAGTGAGAGCGGGAGAGGCACCGGGGAGCTGTTTTTT	CSASESGRGTGELFF
.	.	TRBV27	TRBJ1-1	TGTGCCAGCAGCCGTCGAGAAGTCACTGAAGCTTTCTTT	CASSRREVTEAFF
TRBD2	.	TRBV5-1	TRBJ2-3	TGCGCCAGCAGCTTGGATCCAGCGGGAGGGCCAGATACGCAGTATTTT	CASSLDPAGGPDTQYF
TRBD2	.	TRBV6-5	TRBJ2-5	TGTGCCAGCAGTTTTAGCGGGAGGCAAGAGACCCAGTACTTC	CASSFSGRQETQYF
.	.	TRBV10-3	TRBJ2-1	TGTGCCATCAGGACTACCTCCTACAATGAGCAGTTCTTC	CAIRTTSYNEQFF